This is a list of T cell receptor beta chains from one sample in a study of OX40 agonist ivuxolimab in advanced cancers. The data were produced by immunoSEQ multiplex PCR, yet TCRdb's version contains in-frame clones alone and is incomplete. The table has 50,000 to 75,000 clones, roughly four fifths seen once. This material consisted of CD4+ or CD8+ T cells sorted from blood, taken in a trial of the OX40 agonist ivuxolimab. The receptor source for this set is an adult with an advanced solid tumor such as melanoma, head and neck, liver or kidney cancer. The CDR3 runs from the conserved cysteine through the conserved F or W. D genes are given only for firm matches. A clone size is listed for some rows: how often the clone was seen (once, few, many), or a class if it is expanded.

>-|-|TRBJ1-6|TRBV7-2
CASTTRQLSNSPLHF
TGTGCCAGCACCACTCGACAGTTGTCCAATTCACCCCTCCACTTT
>TRBD1|-|TRBJ1-4|TRBV27
CASSLGDRGLQTNEKLFF
TGTGCCAGCAGTTTAGGGGACAGGGGGCTACAGACTAATGAAAAACTGTTTTTT
>TRBD2|few|TRBJ2-7|TRBV30
CAWTSGSSYEQYF
TGTGCCTGGACTAGCGGGAGCTCCTACGAGCAGTACTTC
>-|once|TRBJ2-1|TRBV29-1
CSVEGVGQGEQFF
TGCAGCGTTGAGGGAGTGGGGCAGGGAGAGCAGTTCTTC
>-|-|TRBJ2-2|TRBV4-3
CASSQRRQNTGELFF
TGCGCCAGCAGCCAAAGGCGGCAGAACACCGGGGAGCTGTTTTTT
>TRBD1|few|TRBJ1-2|TRBV2
CASSGGQEYGYTF
TGTGCCAGCAGTGGGGGACAGGAGTATGGCTACACCTTC
>-|once|TRBJ1-3|TRBV19
CASSPPTSDSRLGNTIYF
TGTGCCAGTAGTCCTCCGACCTCGGACAGTCGGCTTGGAAACACCATATATTTT
>-|-|TRBJ1-3|TRBV6-9
CASSLHTGNTIYF
TGTGCCAGCAGTCTTCACACTGGAAACACCATATATTTT
>TRBD2|-|TRBJ2-1|TRBV9
CASSVAGTSGGSYNEQFF
TGTGCCAGCAGCGTGGCCGGGACTAGCGGGGGGTCCTACAATGAGCAGTTCTTC
>-|-|TRBJ2-5|TRBV19
CASSRTRAETQYF
TGTGCCAGTAGTCGGACCCGAGCAGAGACCCAGTACTTC
>-|-|TRBJ2-4|TRBV6-1
CASSEVLSAGTSVAKNIQYF
TGTGCCAGCAGTGAAGTTCTATCTGCCGGGACCTCCGTGGCCAAAAACATTCAGTACTTC
>TRBD2|few|TRBJ2-1|TRBV14
CASSRTSLYNEQFF
TGTGCCAGCAGCCGGACTAGCCTCTACAATGAGCAGTTCTTC
>-|-|TRBJ2-3|TRBV6-6
CASSYRVDTQYF
TGTGCCAGCAGTTACAGGGTAGATACGCAGTATTTT
>TRBD1|-|TRBJ1-2|TRBV4-1
CASSRSGTGLYGYTF
TGCGCCAGCAGTCGATCCGGGACAGGACTGTATGGCTACACCTTC
>TRBD1|-|TRBJ1-5|TRBV6-5
CASSSFRQGGQPQHF
TGTGCCAGCAGTTCCTTCAGACAGGGAGGACAGCCCCAGCATTTT
>-|-|TRBJ2-3|TRBV2
CASSGEHTQYF
TGTGCCAGCAGCGGAGAGCATACGCAGTATTTT
>-|-|TRBJ1-5|TRBV6-1
CASCLRGVQPQHF
TGTGCCAGTTGTTTGCGGGGGGTACAGCCCCAGCATTTT
>-|-|TRBJ2-5|TRBV5-6
CASSFGIRGSGTQYF
TGTGCCAGCAGCTTTGGGATTAGGGGTTCGGGGACCCAGTACTTC
>-|few|TRBJ2-1|TRBV2
CASMFPSSYNEQFF
TGTGCCAGCATGTTTCCAAGCTCCTACAATGAGCAGTTCTTC
>-|-|TRBJ2-3|TRBV7-8
CASSLAGSAVYTDTQYF
TGTGCCAGCAGCTTAGCGGGGTCGGCGGTATACACAGATACGCAGTATTTT
>-|few|TRBJ2-2|TRBV7-3
CASTAWAGNTGELFF
TGTGCCAGCACCGCTTGGGCCGGGAACACCGGGGAGCTGTTTTTT
>TRBD1|-|TRBJ2-7|TRBV29-1
CSVAVSRGQYEQYF
TGCAGCGTTGCCGTCTCCAGGGGGCAGTACGAGCAGTACTTC
>TRBD1|few|TRBJ1-2|TRBV29-1
CSVVQGAGGYTF
TGCAGCGTTGTTCAGGGGGCTGGTGGCTACACCTTC
>-|few|TRBJ2-5|TRBV7-6
CASSLGGRTQYF
TGTGCCAGCAGCTTGGGGGGGCGGACCCAGTACTTC
>-|once|TRBJ2-4|TRBV18
CASSSYSGGAAAKNIQYF
TGTGCCAGCTCATCATATTCGGGCGGGGCAGCCGCCAAAAACATTCAGTACTTC
>-|-|TRBJ2-7|TRBV7-3
CASSLEVGYEQYF
TGTGCCAGCAGCTTGGAGGTGGGCTACGAGCAGTACTTC